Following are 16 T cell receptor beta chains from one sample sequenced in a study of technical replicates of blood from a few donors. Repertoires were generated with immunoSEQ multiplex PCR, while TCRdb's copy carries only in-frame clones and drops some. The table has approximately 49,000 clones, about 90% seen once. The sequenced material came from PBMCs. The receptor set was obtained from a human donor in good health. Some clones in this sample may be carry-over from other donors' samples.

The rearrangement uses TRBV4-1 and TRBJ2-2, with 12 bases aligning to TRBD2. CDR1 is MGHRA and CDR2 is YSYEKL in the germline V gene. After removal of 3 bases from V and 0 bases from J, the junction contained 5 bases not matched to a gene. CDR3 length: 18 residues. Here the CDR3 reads CASSHGLAGLTNTGELFF. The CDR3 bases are TGCGCCAGCAGCCACGGACTAGCGGGGTTAACGAACACCGGGGAGCTGTTTTTT.

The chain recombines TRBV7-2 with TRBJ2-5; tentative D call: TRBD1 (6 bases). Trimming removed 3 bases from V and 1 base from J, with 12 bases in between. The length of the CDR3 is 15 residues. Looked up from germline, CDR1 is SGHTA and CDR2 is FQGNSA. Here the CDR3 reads CASSFRSGVQETQYF. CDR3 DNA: TGTGCCAGCAGCTTCCGTTCAGGGGTCCAAGAGACCCAGTACTTC.

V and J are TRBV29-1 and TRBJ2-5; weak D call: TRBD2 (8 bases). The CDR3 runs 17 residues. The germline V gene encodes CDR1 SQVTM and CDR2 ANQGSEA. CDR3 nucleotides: TGCACCGGGGGGGTCTGCGACAGGGCCGGAGAACAAGAGACCCAGTACTTC. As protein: CTGGVCDRAGEQETQYF.

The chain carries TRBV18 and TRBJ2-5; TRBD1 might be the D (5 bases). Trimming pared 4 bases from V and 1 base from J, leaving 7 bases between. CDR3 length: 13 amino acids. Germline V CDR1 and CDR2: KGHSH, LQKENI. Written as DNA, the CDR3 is TGTGCCAGCTCACGCGACAGCCAAGAGACCCAGTACTTC. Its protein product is CASSRDSQETQYF.

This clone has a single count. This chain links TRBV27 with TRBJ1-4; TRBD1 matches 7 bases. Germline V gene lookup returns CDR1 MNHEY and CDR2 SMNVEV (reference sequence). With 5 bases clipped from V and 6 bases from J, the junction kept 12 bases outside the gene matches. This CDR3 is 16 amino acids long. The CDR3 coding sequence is TGTGCCAGCAGTCCAAAAGGGGGACAGCCCTATGAAAAACTGTTTTTT. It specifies CASSPKGGQPYEKLFF.

The CDR3 coding sequence is TGTGCCAGTATCCCCACAGGGGCCAAGTATGAAGCTTTCTTT. Its protein is CASIPTGAKYEAFF. The rearrangement joins TRBV19 to TRBJ1-1, with TRBD1 matching over 7 bases. The CDR3 runs to 14 residues. Germline V gives CDR1 LNHDA, CDR2 SQIVND (reference sequence). With V trimmed by 7 bases and J by 7 bases, 12 bases remained unmatched.

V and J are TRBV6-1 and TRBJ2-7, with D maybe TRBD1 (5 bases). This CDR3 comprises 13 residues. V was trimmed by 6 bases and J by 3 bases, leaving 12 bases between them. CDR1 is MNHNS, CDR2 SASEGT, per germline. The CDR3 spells CASSFDRDYEQYF. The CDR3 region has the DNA TGTGCCAGCAGCTTCGACAGAGACTACGAGCAGTACTTC.

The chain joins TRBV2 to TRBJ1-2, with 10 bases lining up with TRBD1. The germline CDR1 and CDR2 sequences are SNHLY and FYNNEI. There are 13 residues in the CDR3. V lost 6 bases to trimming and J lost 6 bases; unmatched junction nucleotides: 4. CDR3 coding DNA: TGTGCCAGCAGCCGGGACAGGGGCGATGGCTACACCTTC. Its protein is CASSRDRGDGYTF.

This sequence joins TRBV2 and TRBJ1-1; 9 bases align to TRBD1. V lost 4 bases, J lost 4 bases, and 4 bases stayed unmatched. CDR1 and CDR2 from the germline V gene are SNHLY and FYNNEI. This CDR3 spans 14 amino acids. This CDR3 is CASSGTGVVTEAFF. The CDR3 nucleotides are TGTGCCAGCAGTGGGACAGGGGTAGTCACTGAAGCTTTCTTT.

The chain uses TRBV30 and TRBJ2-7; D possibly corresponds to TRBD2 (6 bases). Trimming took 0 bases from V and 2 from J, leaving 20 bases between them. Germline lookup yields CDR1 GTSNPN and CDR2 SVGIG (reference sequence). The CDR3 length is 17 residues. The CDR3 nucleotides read TGTGCCTGGAGTGTGAGGGACTCCACAGAGTCGACCTACGAGCAGTACTTC. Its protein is CAWSVRDSTESTYEQYF.

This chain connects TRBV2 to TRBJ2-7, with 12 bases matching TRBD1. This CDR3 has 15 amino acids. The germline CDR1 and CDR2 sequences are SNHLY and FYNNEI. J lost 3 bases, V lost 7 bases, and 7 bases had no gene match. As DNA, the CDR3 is TGTGCCAGCACCCGGGGGACAGGGGGCGGCTACGAGCAGTACTTC. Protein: CASTRGTGGGYEQYF. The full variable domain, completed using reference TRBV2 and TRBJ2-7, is EPEVTQTPSHQVTQMGQEVILRCVPISNHLYFYWYRQILGQKVEFLVSFYNNEISEKSEIFDDQFSVERPDGSNFTLKIRSTKLEDSAMYFCASTRGTGGGYEQYFGPGTRLTVT.

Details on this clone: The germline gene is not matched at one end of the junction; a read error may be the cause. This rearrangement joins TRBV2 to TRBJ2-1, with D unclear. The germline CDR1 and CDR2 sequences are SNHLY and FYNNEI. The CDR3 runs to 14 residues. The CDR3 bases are TGTGCCAGCAGAGAAGAGAGCTCCTACAATGAGCAGTTCTTC. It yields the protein CASREESSYNEQFF.

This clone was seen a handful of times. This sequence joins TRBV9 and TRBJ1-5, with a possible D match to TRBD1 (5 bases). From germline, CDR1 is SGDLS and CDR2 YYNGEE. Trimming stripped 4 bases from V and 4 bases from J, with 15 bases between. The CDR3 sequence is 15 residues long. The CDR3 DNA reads TGTGCCAGCAGCTTGGAGGGGCTAGTGAATCAGCCCCAGCATTTT. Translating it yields CASSLEGLVNQPQHF.

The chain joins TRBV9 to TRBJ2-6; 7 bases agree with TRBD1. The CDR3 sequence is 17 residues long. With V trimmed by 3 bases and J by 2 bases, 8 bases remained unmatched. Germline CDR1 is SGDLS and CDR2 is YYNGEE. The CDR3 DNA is TGTGCCAGCAGCGGCTACAGGGGAAGGACTGGGGCCAACGTCCTGACTTTC. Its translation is CASSGYRGRTGANVLTF. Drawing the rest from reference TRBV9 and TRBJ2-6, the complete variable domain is DSGVTQTPKHLITATGQRVTLRCSPRSGDLSVYWYQQSLDQGLQFLIQYYNGEERAKGNILERFSAQQFPDLHSELNLSSLELGDSALYFCASSGYRGRTGANVLTFGAGSRLTVL.

The CDR3 DNA follows: TGTGCCAGCAGTTTTGGGGGGGTACCTGTCTACACCTTC. Translating gives CASSFGGVPVYTF. This chain joins TRBV28 and TRBJ1-2, with D possibly matching TRBD1 (5 bases). Germline-derived CDR1 and CDR2 are MDHEN and SYDVKM. This CDR3 is built from 13 residues. V gave up 3 bases and J gave up 10 bases, with 15 bases separating them.

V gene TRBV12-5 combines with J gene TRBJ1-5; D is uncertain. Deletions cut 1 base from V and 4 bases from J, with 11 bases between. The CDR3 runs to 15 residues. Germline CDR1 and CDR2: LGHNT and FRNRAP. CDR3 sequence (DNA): TGTGCTAGTGGTTTGGGCGCAGGTTTTAATCAGCCCCAGCATTTT. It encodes CASGLGAGFNQPQHF.